The present entry profiles one T cell receptor (beta chain) with its context. Its antigen is unknown. Base qualities were left out, and no much larger clone turns up one base away. Stable Graves' hyperthyroidism was defined as the absence of progression to ophthalmopathy over 18 months of follow-up. The hyperthyroidism patients were between 18 and 65 years old and newly diagnosed, with a disease duration of less than 2 months. Exclusion was applied to patients with uncontrolled infections, other autoimmune diseases, pregnancy or lactation. Diagnoses were based on clinical symptoms, serum thyroxine and TRAb, thyroid ultrasound and orbital computed tomography. PBMCs were separated from roughly 9.6 ml of fresh peripheral blood using Ficoll-Paque density gradient centrifugation. Total RNA was extracted using Trizol reagent, and RNA quality was assessed on an Agilent 2100 Bioanalyzer. The data are from a study of T cells in Graves' hyperthyroidism and ophthalmopathy (dated by TCRdb to between 2017 and 2020). In the study overall: Peripheral blood was sampled at the time of initial diagnosis, prior to any treatment. To identify distinguishing TCR V-J signatures, a discovery cohort of 90 to 100 patients was used, comprising fewer than 45 with Graves' ophthalmopathy and under 60 with stable Graves' hyperthyroidism. Prospective prediction of ophthalmopathy was tested in an independent validation cohort consisting of some 20 hyperthyroidism patients and some 15 patients who later progressed to ophthalmopathy. For training and testing, the 100 or so patients in the discovery cohort were randomly divided in a 7:3 ratio. In six Graves' hyperthyroidism patients, the study also compared T-cell repertoires from thyroid tissue with T-cell repertoires from blood. After sampling, hyperthyroidism patients received methimazole starting at 30 mg daily, and ophthalmopathy patients received high-dose intravenous methylprednisolone. The paper reports TCR Vbeta CDR3 sequencing of approximately 130 peripheral blood samples: 43 ophthalmopathy, over 70 hyperthyroidism and 17 progressor patients. On the study overall, not on this receptor specifically: In validation, progression to ophthalmopathy was predicted by the model with more than 65% sensitivity and 72% to 85% specificity, a median of roughly six months before onset. Most expanded thyroid clonotypes (frequency above 0.001) were also detected in blood, a finding suggesting that blood repertoires may reflect thyroid immune responses. Sample size was not statistically predetermined, and investigators were not blinded to group allocation. A 13 V-J signature model separated ophthalmopathy from stable hyperthyroidism, with approximately 87% sensitivity and about 81% specificity in cross-validation and 80%/75% in testing.

Amplification of TCR beta CDR3 regions was carried out from RNA transcripts. For the first round of RT-PCR on the TCR CDR3, the HTBI primer set was used together with the Qiagen OneStep RT-PCR kit. The libraries were constructed in a second round of multiplex PCR and then size-selected and purified. Libraries were sequenced paired-end with 100 bp reads on an Illumina HiSeq2000. The published analysis was carried out like this. SOAPnuke was used to process the raw data, removing reads that contained adapters or uncalled bases, had a mean Phred below 15, or lacked an exact match to the constant primer or identifier. COPE v1.2.5 was used to merge high-quality paired reads, and clonotypes were defined as unique nucleotide sequences. MiTCR v1.1 was used to align clonotypes to the IMGT TRBV, TRBD and TRBJ reference segments. The analysis was restricted to V-J combinations with a frequency above 0.0001, which together covered 99% to 99.2% of the repertoires. A TCS score was defined as the ratio of F50 (clonal expansion) to E x V (chaos), with BLOSUM62-based TCRdist applied between CDR3 peptides within each V-J. Welch's t-statistics and random forest reduced roughly 540 V-J features to 10 to 15, which were used in a naive Bayes classifier (R e1071). TCRdb trimmed public reads at Q25 via fastp, called clones via MiXCR and kept in-frame beta chains. Under each unique CDR3 protein, matching rows form one entry showing the most common genes and DNA. For this entry, the V and J calls and clone size follow TCRdb and not the study's own pipeline. The sample yields 550,000 to 800,000 distinct CDR3 sequences; 17% were counted once. In total, the top ten clones hold about 16% of the sample.

Sequencing used blood. The sequence was obtained from a man aged 50-60 years with Graves' hyperthyroidism.

The DNA sequence is given as TGCAGTGCTAGAGATGTGGGCAGACCTAGCAATCAGCCCCAGCATTTT. Translation gives CSARDVGRPSNQPQHF. The rearranged segments are TRBV20-1 and TRBJ1-5; the D gene is unclear. V loses 0 bases, J loses 0 bases, and the germline ends lie 12 bases apart. Reading from cysteine to phenylalanine, the CDR3 counts 16 amino acids. Only the CDR3 region is kept as DNA, spanning 48 bases read in frame from base 1. CDR1 and CDR2 are drawn from the germline V gene (reference sequence): DFQATT, SNEGSKA.